The rows below give T cell receptor beta chains drawn from one sample of a study of T cell repertoires in cytomegalovirus infection. Each CDR3 protein gets one entry after TCRdb re-called the reads with MiXCR. This sample has some 200,000 distinct CDR3 sequences; 9.5% occur once, and the top ten carry approximately 4.2%. Source material: PBMCs. Every receptor here comes from a human donor in good health (CMV status not recorded). Some clones in this sample may be carry-over from other donors' samples. The CDR3 runs from the conserved cysteine through the conserved F or W. The order of the fields is D gene, J gene, clone size, V gene, CDR3 protein, CDR3 DNA. A D gene is named only where the DNA matches it firmly. Size is stated for part of the rows, as once, few or many counts, or as a class when the clone is expanded.

- | TRBJ2-5 | many | TRBV12-3/TRBV12-4 | CASSYRSSETQYF | TGTGCCAGCAGTTACCGATCGTCGGAGACCCAGTACTTC
- | TRBJ2-1 | many | TRBV7-9 | CASSPRAGQPYNEQFF | TGTGCCAGCAGCCCCCGTGCTGGACAACCCTACAATGAGCAGTTCTTC
- | TRBJ1-1 | many | TRBV30 | CAWSVKSGTEAFF | TGTGCCTGGAGTGTGAAAAGTGGGACTGAAGCTTTCTTT
- | TRBJ1-1 | few | TRBV19 | CASSIDGAGQSTNTEAFF | TGTGCCAGTAGTATAGATGGGGCCGGACAGTCGACGAACACTGAAGCTTTCTTT
TRBD2 | TRBJ2-1 | many | TRBV24-1 | CATSDVAGPEQFF | TGTGCCACCAGTGACGTAGCGGGGCCTGAGCAGTTCTTC
- | TRBJ1-5 | many | TRBV7-2 | CASSLRQVNQPQHF | TGTGCCAGCAGCTTAAGACAGGTGAATCAGCCCCAGCATTTT
TRBD1 | TRBJ2-1 | few | TRBV6-2/TRBV6-3 | CASSRQGYTEQFF | TGTGCCAGCAGCCGACAGGGTTACACTGAGCAGTTCTTC
- | TRBJ2-1 | many | TRBV12-3/TRBV12-4 | CASNLQGTYNEQFF | TGTGCCAGCAACCTACAGGGAACCTACAATGAGCAGTTCTTC
- | TRBJ1-5 | - | TRBV28 | CASSETDSNQPQHF | TGTGCCAGCAGTGAGACCGATAGCAATCAGCCCCAGCATTTT
- | TRBJ1-1 | - | TRBV19 | CASTAGQRENTEAFF | TGTGCCAGTACCGCGGGACAACGGGAGAACACTGAAGCTTTCTTT
- | TRBJ2-3 | few | TRBV4-3 | CASSQTGKDTQYF | TGCGCCAGCAGCCAGACGGGGAAAGATACGCAGTATTTT
TRBD1 | TRBJ1-2 | many | TRBV7-8 | CASSGTPGQGPGRFGGYTF | TGTGCCAGCAGCGGCACACCGGGACAGGGACCAGGACGATTCGGGGGCTACACCTTC
TRBD1 | TRBJ1-5 | many | TRBV10-3 | CAIKDRGDQPQHF | TGTGCCATCAAGGACAGGGGGGATCAGCCCCAGCATTTT
TRBD1 | TRBJ2-6 | many | TRBV6-1 | CASSNTTGDGANVLTF | TGTGCCAGCAGCAATACTACAGGGGACGGGGCCAACGTCCTGACTTTC
TRBD1 | TRBJ1-5 | many | TRBV6-1 | CASSLRQGVVQPQHF | TGTGCCAGCAGTCTCAGACAGGGGGTGGTTCAGCCCCAGCATTTT
- | TRBJ1-6 | many | TRBV12-3/TRBV12-4 | CASSFRTDSPLHF | TGTGCCAGCAGTTTTAGGACGGATTCACCCCTCCACTTT
TRBD1 | TRBJ1-1 | few | TRBV29-1 | CSVSRGTGPAFF | TGCAGCGTTTCTAGAGGGACAGGGCCAGCTTTCTTT
TRBD2 | TRBJ2-1 | - | TRBV20-1 | CSAPTSGSLGEQFF | TGCAGTGCACCGACTAGCGGGAGTTTGGGTGAGCAGTTCTTC
- | TRBJ2-3 | many | TRBV15 | CATSREQAISTDTQYF | TGTGCCACCAGCAGAGAACAGGCCATTAGCACAGATACGCAGTATTTT
- | TRBJ1-4 | - | TRBV28 | CASSPPTVYNEKLFF | TGTGCCAGCAGTCCCCCAACGGTTTACAATGAAAAACTGTTTTTT
TRBD1 | TRBJ1-5 | - | TRBV20-1 | CSASPTGPVQPQHF | TGCAGTGCTAGCCCGACAGGGCCGGTTCAGCCCCAGCATTTT
TRBD1 | TRBJ1-1 | few | TRBV13 | CASSQTTGVNTEAFF | TGTGCCAGCAGCCAAACGACAGGGGTGAACACTGAAGCTTTCTTT
TRBD1 | TRBJ1-4 | few | TRBV7-2 | CASSLAGQVNEKLFF | TGTGCCAGCAGCTTAGCGGGACAGGTTAATGAAAAACTGTTTTTT
- | TRBJ2-7 | - | TRBV11-2 | CASSLDRSSYEQYF | TGTGCCAGCAGCTTAGACAGGAGCTCCTACGAGCAGTACTTC
- | TRBJ2-2 | few | TRBV2 | CASSEEAGGRELFF | TGTGCCAGCAGTGAAGAGGCCGGGGGAAGGGAGCTGTTTTTT
- | TRBJ1-1 | few | TRBV10-3 | CAIAYREETEAFF | TGTGCCATCGCGTACAGGGAAGAGACTGAAGCTTTCTTT
- | TRBJ2-5 | many | TRBV7-2 | CASSPTRSEKYF | TGTGCCAGCAGCCCGACCAGGAGCGAGAAGTACTTC
- | TRBJ2-5 | - | TRBV20-1 | CSARVWRGPLPQETQYF | TGCAGTGCTAGAGTTTGGCGGGGGCCTCTACCTCAAGAGACCCAGTACTTC
- | TRBJ2-7 | many | TRBV7-2 | CASGHRQYPYEQYF | TGTGCCAGCGGTCACAGGCAGTACCCCTACGAGCAGTACTTC
- | TRBJ2-7 | few | TRBV28 | CASRLGQGGHPYEQYF | TGTGCCAGCAGGCTAGGCCAGGGGGGGCATCCTTACGAGCAGTACTTC
TRBD2 | TRBJ2-1 | few | TRBV5-1 | CASSSIAGMNNEQFF | TGCGCCAGCAGCTCTATAGCGGGAATGAACAATGAGCAGTTCTTC
- | TRBJ2-2 | many | TRBV7-3 | CASSYRDIPGELFF | TGTGCCAGCAGCTACCGGGACATTCCCGGGGAGCTGTTTTTT
- | TRBJ2-1 | - | TRBV28 | CASQLGSYNEQFF | TGTGCCAGCCAGCTGGGCTCCTACAATGAGCAGTTCTTC
- | TRBJ1-5 | - | TRBV20-1 | CSAVQGGTNQPQHF | TGCAGTGCAGTACAGGGAGGTACCAATCAGCCCCAGCATTTT
- | TRBJ2-5 | many | TRBV6-5 | CASSYSEVGVEETQYF | TGTGCCAGCAGTTACTCAGAGGTCGGAGTCGAAGAGACCCAGTACTTC
- | TRBJ2-5 | - | TRBV14 | CASSQFTAETQYF | TGTGCCAGCAGCCAATTTACCGCGGAGACCCAGTACTTC
- | TRBJ1-2 | - | TRBV6-2/TRBV6-3 | CASSRVVGGYTF | TGTGCCAGCAGCAGGGTCGTCGGTGGCTACACCTTC
- | TRBJ2-7 | few | TRBV25-1 | CATSTDGTRRKQYF | TGTGCCACCAGTACCGATGGGACCCGACGCAAGCAGTACTTC
- | TRBJ2-6 | many | TRBV20-1 | CSARDPERRKSSGANVLTF | TGCAGTGCTAGAGATCCGGAGCGGAGGAAAAGCTCTGGGGCCAACGTCCTGACTTTC
- | TRBJ2-2 | - | TRBV28 | CASSLYPLGAGELFF | TGTGCCAGCAGTTTATATCCTCTTGGGGCCGGGGAGCTGTTTTTT
TRBD1 | TRBJ2-7 | many | TRBV28 | CASRGRQSGFYEQYF | TGTGCTTCGAGGGGGCGACAGTCCGGTTTCTACGAGCAGTACTTC
TRBD2 | TRBJ2-3 | few | TRBV9 | CASSDGGGPGDTQYF | TGTGCCAGCAGCGACGGCGGGGGGCCTGGAGATACGCAGTATTTT
- | TRBJ2-1 | many | TRBV7-2 | CARGRGNEQFF | TGTGCCAGGGGAAGGGGCAATGAGCAGTTCTTC
TRBD2 | TRBJ2-1 | few | TRBV14 | CASSQDQRGYNEQFF | TGTGCCAGCAGCCAAGATCAGCGGGGCTACAATGAGCAGTTCTTC
TRBD1 | TRBJ2-1 | many | TRBV7-2 | CASSPDRGNEQFF | TGTGCCAGCAGTCCCGACAGGGGCAATGAGCAGTTCTTC
- | TRBJ2-7 | many | TRBV7-2 | CASSTRREGLREQYF | TGTGCCAGCAGCACCCGGCGGGAAGGGTTGAGGGAGCAGTACTTC
- | TRBJ2-6 | few | TRBV5-5 | CASSQADSGANVLTF | TGTGCCAGCAGCCAAGCCGACTCTGGGGCCAACGTCCTGACTTTC
- | TRBJ2-5 | many | TRBV7-3 | CASSSTNQETQYF | TGTGCCAGCAGCTCCACCAACCAAGAGACCCAGTACTTC
- | TRBJ2-2 | - | TRBV7-3 | CASSLTSAVGPAGELFF | TGTGCCAGCAGCTTAACCTCTGCGGTAGGGCCCGCCGGGGAGCTGTTTTTT
TRBD1 | TRBJ2-2 | - | TRBV29-1 | CSVGDRGLNTGELFF | TGCAGCGTCGGGGACAGGGGCCTTAACACCGGGGAGCTGTTTTTT
- | TRBJ1-4 | few | TRBV4-3 | CASSQELQLLFEKLFF | TGCGCCAGCAGCCAAGAGCTACAATTACTCTTTGAAAAACTGTTTTTT
TRBD1 | TRBJ1-4 | many | TRBV5-1 | CASSLGDRPNEKLFF | TGCGCCAGCAGCTTGGGGGACAGACCTAATGAAAAACTGTTTTTT
- | TRBJ2-3 | - | TRBV20-1 | CSARDPRLVADTQYF | TGCAGTGCTAGAGATCCGCGACTTGTCGCAGATACGCAGTATTTT
TRBD1 | TRBJ2-2 | many | TRBV7-2 | CASSLVIVGRDRGFTGELFF | TGTGCCAGCAGCTTAGTCATAGTCGGGCGGGACAGGGGTTTCACCGGGGAGCTGTTTTTT
TRBD1 | TRBJ2-3 | many | TRBV7-2 | CASSRQGNSADTQYF | TGTGCCAGCAGCCGACAGGGTAATTCGGCAGATACGCAGTATTTT